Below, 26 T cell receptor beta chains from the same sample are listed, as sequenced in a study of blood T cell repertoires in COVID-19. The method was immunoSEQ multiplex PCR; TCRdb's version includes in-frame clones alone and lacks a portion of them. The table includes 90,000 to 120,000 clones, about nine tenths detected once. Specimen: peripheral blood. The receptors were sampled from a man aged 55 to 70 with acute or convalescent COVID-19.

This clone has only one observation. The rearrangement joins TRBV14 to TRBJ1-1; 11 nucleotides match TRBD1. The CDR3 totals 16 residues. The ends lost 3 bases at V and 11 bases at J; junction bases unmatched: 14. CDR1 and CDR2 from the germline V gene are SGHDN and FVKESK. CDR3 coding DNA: TGTGCCAGCAGCCATTACCACGGGACAGGGGGGAGTCAGGCTTTCTTT. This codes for CASSHYHGTGGSQAFF.

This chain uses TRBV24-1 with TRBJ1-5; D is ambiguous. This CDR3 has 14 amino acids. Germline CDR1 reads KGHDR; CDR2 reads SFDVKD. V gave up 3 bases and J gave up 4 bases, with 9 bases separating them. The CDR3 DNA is TGTGCCACCAGTGATGGAAGCAGGAATCAGCCCCAGCATTTT. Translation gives CATSDGSRNQPQHF.

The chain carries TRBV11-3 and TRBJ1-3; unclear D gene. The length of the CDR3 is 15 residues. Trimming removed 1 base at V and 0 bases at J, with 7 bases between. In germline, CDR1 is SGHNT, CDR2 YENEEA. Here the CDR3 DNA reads TGTGCCAGCAGCTTAGGCGGGGTCTCTGGAAACACCATATATTTT. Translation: CASSLGGVSGNTIYF.

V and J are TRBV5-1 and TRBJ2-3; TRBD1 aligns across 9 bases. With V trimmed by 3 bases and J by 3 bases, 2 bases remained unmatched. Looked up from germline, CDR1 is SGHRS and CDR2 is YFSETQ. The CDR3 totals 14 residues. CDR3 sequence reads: CASSSGQGTDTQYF. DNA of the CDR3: TGCGCCAGCAGCTCGGGACAGGGAACAGATACGCAGTATTTT.

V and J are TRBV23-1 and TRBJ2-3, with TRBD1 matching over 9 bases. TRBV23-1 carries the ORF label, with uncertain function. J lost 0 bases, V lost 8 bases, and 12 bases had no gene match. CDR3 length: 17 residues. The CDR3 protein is CASETGGTFWSTDTQYF. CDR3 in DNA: TGCGCCAGCGAGACAGGGGGAACCTTTTGGAGCACAGATACGCAGTATTTT.

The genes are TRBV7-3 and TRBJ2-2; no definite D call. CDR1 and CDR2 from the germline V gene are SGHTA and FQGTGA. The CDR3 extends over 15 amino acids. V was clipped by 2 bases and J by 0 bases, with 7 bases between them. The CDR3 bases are TGTGCCAGCAGCTTATTACACGCGAACACCGGGGAGCTGTTTTTT. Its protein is CASSLLHANTGELFF.

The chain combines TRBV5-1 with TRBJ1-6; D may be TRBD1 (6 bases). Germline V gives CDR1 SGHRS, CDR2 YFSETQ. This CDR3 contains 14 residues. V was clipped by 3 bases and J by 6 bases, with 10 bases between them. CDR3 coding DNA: TGCGCCAGCAGCTCAACAGGGTCTAATTCACCCCTCCACTTT. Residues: CASSSTGSNSPLHF.

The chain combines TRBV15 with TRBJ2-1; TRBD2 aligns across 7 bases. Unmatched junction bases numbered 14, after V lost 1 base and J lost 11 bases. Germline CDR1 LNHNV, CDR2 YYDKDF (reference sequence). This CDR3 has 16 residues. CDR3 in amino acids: CATSRAVAGQGLKQFF. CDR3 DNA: TGTGCCACCAGCAGAGCCGTAGCGGGTCAGGGTTTGAAGCAGTTCTTC.

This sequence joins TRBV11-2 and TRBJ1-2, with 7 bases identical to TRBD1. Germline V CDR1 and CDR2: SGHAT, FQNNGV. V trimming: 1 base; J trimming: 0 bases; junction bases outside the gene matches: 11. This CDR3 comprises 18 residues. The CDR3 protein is CASSLASLYGQANYGYTF. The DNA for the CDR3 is TGTGCCAGCAGCTTAGCATCTCTTTATGGACAGGCTAACTATGGCTACACCTTC. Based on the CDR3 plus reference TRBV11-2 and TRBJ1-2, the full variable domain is EAGVAQSPRYKIIEKRQSVAFWCNPISGHATLYWYQQILGQGPKLLIQFQNNGVVDDSQLPKDRFSAERLKGVDSTLKIQPAKLEDSAVYLCASSLASLYGQANYGYTFGSGTRLTVV.

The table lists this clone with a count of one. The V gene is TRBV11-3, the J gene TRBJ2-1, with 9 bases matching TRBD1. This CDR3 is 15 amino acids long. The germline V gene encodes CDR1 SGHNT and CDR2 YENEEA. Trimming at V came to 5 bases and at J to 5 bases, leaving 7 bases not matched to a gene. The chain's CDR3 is CASSLRGTGNNEQFF. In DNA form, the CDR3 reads TGTGCCAGCAGCCTTAGGGGGACAGGGAACAATGAGCAGTTCTTC.

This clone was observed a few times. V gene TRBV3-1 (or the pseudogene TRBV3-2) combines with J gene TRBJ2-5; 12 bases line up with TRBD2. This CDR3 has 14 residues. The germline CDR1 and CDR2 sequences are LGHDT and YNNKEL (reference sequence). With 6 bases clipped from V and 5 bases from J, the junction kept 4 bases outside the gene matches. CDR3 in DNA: TGTGCCAGCAGAAGAACTAGCGGGAGGGAGACCCAGTACTTC. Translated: CASRRTSGRETQYF.

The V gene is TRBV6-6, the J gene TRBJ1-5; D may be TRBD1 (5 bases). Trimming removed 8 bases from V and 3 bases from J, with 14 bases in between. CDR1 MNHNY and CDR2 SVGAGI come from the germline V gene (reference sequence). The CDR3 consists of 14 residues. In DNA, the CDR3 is TGTGCCAGCGCGGGACCGACCTACAATCAGCCCCAGCATTTT. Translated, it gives CASAGPTYNQPQHF.

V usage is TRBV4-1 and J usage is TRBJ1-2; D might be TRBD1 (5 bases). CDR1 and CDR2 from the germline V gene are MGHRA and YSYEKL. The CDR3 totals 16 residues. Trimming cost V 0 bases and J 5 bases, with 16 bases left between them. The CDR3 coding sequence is TGCGCCAGCAGCCAAGATTCGGCCAGGGCCAGGTATGGCTACACCTTC. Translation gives CASSQDSARARYGYTF.

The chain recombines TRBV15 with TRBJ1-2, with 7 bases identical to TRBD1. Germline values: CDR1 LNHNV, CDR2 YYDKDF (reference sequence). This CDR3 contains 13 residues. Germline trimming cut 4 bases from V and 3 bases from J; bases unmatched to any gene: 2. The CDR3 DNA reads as TGTGCCACCAGCAATCAGGGGGACTATGGCTACACCTTC. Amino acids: CATSNQGDYGYTF.

CDR3 sequence (DNA): TGTGCCACCTACGAAACAGGGGGCCTTAACTCCTACGAGCAGTACTTC. Translated, it gives CATYETGGLNSYEQYF. The V gene is TRBV10-3, the J gene TRBJ2-7; 9 nucleotides match TRBD1. V shed 10 bases, J shed 0 bases, and the junction held 13 bases outside the gene matches. This CDR3 spans 16 amino acids. Germline V gene sequence: CDR1 ENHRY, CDR2 SYGVKD.

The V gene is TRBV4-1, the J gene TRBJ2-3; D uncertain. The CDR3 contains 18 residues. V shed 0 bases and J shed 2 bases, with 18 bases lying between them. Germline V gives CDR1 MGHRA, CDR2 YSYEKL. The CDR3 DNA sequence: TGCGCCAGCAGCCAAGATATGCCCCTGGCGGAAGACACAGATACGCAGTATTTT. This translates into CASSQDMPLAEDTDTQYF.

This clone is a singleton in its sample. CDR3 in DNA: TGTGCCAGCAGCGGACTAGCGGGTGGTGAGCAGTTCTTC. Amino acids: CASSGLAGGEQFF. V usage is TRBV6-4 and J usage is TRBJ2-1; 11 nucleotides match TRBD2. Germline CDR1 reads MRHNA; CDR2 reads SNTAGT. This CDR3 spans 13 amino acids. V gave up 6 bases and J gave up 9 bases; unmatched junction bases: 4.

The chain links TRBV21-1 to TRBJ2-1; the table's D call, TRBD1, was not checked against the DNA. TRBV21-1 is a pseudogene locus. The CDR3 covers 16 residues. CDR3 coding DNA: TGTGCCAGCAGCAAAATCGGGGACAGGGTTTCCAATGAGCAGTTCTTC. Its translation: CASSKIGDRVSNEQFF.

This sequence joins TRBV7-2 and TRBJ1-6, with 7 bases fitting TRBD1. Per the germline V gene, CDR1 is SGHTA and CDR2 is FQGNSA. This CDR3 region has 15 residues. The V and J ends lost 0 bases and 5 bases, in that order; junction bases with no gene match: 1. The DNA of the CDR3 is TGTGCCAGCAGCTTAGCGGGGACAGATAATTCACCCCTCCACTTT. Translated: CASSLAGTDNSPLHF.

CDR3 residues: CASSSMNTGELFF. The CDR3 DNA follows: TGCGCCAGCAGCAGCATGAACACCGGGGAGCTGTTTTTT. The chain employs TRBV5-1 and TRBJ2-2; D uncertain. There are 13 residues in the CDR3. The V and J ends lost 4 bases and 1 base respectively, with 5 bases between them. The germline gives CDR1 SGHRS, CDR2 YFSETQ.

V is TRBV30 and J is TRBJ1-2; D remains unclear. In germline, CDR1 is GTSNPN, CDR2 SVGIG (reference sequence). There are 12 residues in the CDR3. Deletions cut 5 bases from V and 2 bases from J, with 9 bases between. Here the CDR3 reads CAWAPRNYGYTF. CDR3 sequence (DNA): TGTGCCTGGGCCCCGAGAAACTATGGCTACACCTTC.

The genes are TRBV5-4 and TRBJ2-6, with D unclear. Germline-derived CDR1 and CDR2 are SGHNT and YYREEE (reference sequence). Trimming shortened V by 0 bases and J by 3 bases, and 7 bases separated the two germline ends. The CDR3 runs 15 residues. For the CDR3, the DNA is TGTGCCAGCAGCTTGGCGGTCAATGGGGCCAACGTCCTGACTTTC. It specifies CASSLAVNGANVLTF.

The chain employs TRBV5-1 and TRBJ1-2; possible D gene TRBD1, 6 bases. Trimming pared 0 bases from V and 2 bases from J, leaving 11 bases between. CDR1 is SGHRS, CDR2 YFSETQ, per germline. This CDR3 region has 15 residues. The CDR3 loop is CASSLEAGVNYGYTF. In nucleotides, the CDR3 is TGCGCCAGCAGCTTGGAGGCAGGGGTAAACTATGGCTACACCTTC.

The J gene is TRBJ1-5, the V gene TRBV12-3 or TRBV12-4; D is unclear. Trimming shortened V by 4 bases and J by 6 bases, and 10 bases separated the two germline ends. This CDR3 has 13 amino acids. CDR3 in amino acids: CASSYTRTQPQHF. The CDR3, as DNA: TGTGCCAGCAGTTACACACGCACTCAGCCCCAGCATTTT.

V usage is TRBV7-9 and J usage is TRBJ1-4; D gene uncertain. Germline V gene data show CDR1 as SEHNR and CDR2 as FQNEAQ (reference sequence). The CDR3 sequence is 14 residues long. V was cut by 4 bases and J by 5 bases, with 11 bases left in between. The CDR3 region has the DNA TGTGCCAGCAGCTCACCTCGAACAAATGAAAAACTGTTTTTT. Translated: CASSSPRTNEKLFF.

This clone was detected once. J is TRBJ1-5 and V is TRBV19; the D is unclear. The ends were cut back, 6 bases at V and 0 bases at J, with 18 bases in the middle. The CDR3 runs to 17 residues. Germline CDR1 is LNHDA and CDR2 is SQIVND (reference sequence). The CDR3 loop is CASSLDGQVYSNQPQHF. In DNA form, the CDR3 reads TGTGCCAGTAGCTTAGATGGGCAGGTTTATAGCAATCAGCCCCAGCATTTT.